Listed here are 30 T cell receptor beta chains from one sample, sequenced in a study of Ad26.COV2.S vaccination and SARS-CoV-2 variants. TCRdb keeps only in-frame clones here, not all; method: immunoSEQ multiplex PCR. The repertoire holds approximately 340,000 clones, with more than 75% as singletons. As to treatment: roughly 19 received Ad26.COV2.S at low or high dose, single or two shots; 5 received placebo; per-sample allocation not given. Samples were taken on day 63 after the first vaccine or placebo injection. The sequenced sample was peripheral blood, obtained in a trial of Ad26.COV2.S vaccine versus placebo. The receptors were gathered from a person aged 18-65 years who received the Ad26.COV2.S COVID-19 vaccine or a placebo.

The V gene is TRBV9, the J gene TRBJ2-1, with D possibly being TRBD2 (5 bases). The CDR3 has 15 amino acids. V lost 1 base and J lost 2, with 10 bases in between. CDR1 SGDLS and CDR2 YYNGEE come from the germline V gene. The CDR3 DNA follows: TGTGCCAGCAGCGTATACGGAGGAGCCTACAATGAGCAGTTCTTC. Its protein is CASSVYGGAYNEQFF.

This sequence joins TRBV6-1 and TRBJ2-7; D might be TRBD2 (6 bases). This CDR3 contains 14 residues. The V end was cut by 6 bases, the J end by 2 bases, with 14 bases between. The germline V gene encodes CDR1 MNHNS and CDR2 SASEGT. CDR3 nucleotide sequence: TGTGCCAGCAGGGGGGGTGGACTAACCTACGAGCAGTACTTC. Amino acid sequence: CASRGGGLTYEQYF.

The V call is TRBV5-6, the J call TRBJ2-3, with D perhaps being TRBD1 or TRBD2 (6 bases each). Trimming pared 0 bases from V and 11 bases from J, leaving 19 bases between. Germline V lookup: CDR1 SGHDT, CDR2 YYEEEE. CDR3 length equals 15 residues. CDR3 DNA sequence: TGTGCCAGCAGCTTGGATGGGGGGCGGCCCCCGCGGCAGTATTTT. This encodes CASSLDGGRPPRQYF.

The V and J genes are TRBV7-2 and TRBJ2-7, with 7 bases aligning to TRBD1. J was trimmed by 5 bases and V by 2 bases; bases with no gene match: 0. This CDR3 is 12 amino acids long. Germline assignment: CDR1 SGHTA and CDR2 FQGNSA. The CDR3 here is CASSLQGDEQYF. The DNA of the CDR3 is TGTGCCAGCAGCTTACAGGGGGACGAGCAGTACTTC.

The chain uses TRBV7-2 and TRBJ2-1; D is uncertain. This CDR3 comprises 15 residues. CDR1 SGHTA and CDR2 FQGNSA come from the germline V gene. Trimming pared 5 bases from V and 4 bases from J, leaving 15 bases between. CDR3 sequence (DNA): TGTGCCAGCAGCCCCGAGCTTTTGGGGTACAATGAGCAGTTCTTC. Amino acid sequence: CASSPELLGYNEQFF. The full variable domain, with the rest looked up from reference TRBV7-2 and TRBJ2-1, is GAGVSQSPSNKVTEKGKDVELRCDPISGHTALYWYRQSLGQGLEFLIYFQGNSAPDKSGLPSDRFSAERTGGSVSTLTIQRTQQEDSAVYLCASSPELLGYNEQFFGPGTRLTVL.

The V and J genes are TRBV28 and TRBJ2-3, with TRBD1 matching over 9 bases. CDR1 and CDR2 (germline): MDHEN, SYDVKM. After removal of 7 bases from V and 7 bases from J, the junction contained 12 bases not matched to a gene. The CDR3 extends over 15 amino acids. In DNA, the CDR3 is TGTGCCAGCAAAGAGGGGGACAGGGTTAGGAATACGCAGTATTTT. Residues: CASKEGDRVRNTQYF.

The chain has TRBV15 and TRBJ1-1; no clear D gene. The CDR3 length is 14 residues. V was cut by 3 bases and J by 1 base, with 9 bases left in between. The germline V gene has CDR1 LNHNV and CDR2 YYDKDF (reference sequence). The CDR3 spells CATSRPVRNTEAFF. In DNA form, the CDR3 reads TGTGCCACCAGCAGGCCGGTCCGGAACACTGAAGCTTTCTTT.

The CDR3 reads CASSQAGRNTGELFF. CDR3 nucleotide sequence: TGTGCCAGCAGCCAAGCTGGCAGGAACACCGGGGAGCTGTTTTTT. The chain couples TRBV3-1 (or the pseudogene TRBV3-2) to TRBJ2-2; D call uncertain. Germline CDR1 LGHDT, CDR2 YNNKEL (reference sequence). V lost 1 base, J lost 1 base, and 7 bases lay in between. CDR3 length equals 15 residues.

J is TRBJ1-1 and V is TRBV4-2, with D tentatively TRBD1 (6 bases). This CDR3 comprises 14 residues. Per the germline V gene, CDR1 is LGHNA and CDR2 is YNFKEQ. Between the trimmed V and J ends, which lost 4 bases and 1 base, there was a span of 10 bases. In DNA form, the CDR3 reads TGTGCCAGCAGCCCGTCGACAGGGAACACTGAAGCTTTCTTT. This gives the protein CASSPSTGNTEAFF.

V and J are TRBV6-6 and TRBJ1-2; 7 bases fit TRBD1. The CDR3 runs to 15 residues. Germline CDR1 MNHNY, CDR2 SVGAGI (reference sequence). V shed 7 bases and J 4 bases; nucleotides not matched to a gene: 12. As DNA, the CDR3 is TGTGCCAGCACCGGGCGTGATGCAGGGGGCTATGGCTACACCTTC. Its translation: CASTGRDAGGYGYTF.

The chain is built from TRBV27 and TRBJ2-1, with 10 bases fitting TRBD2. The CDR3 contains 16 residues. The ends lost 4 bases at V and 4 bases at J; junction bases unmatched: 7. Germline CDR1 reads MNHEY; CDR2 reads SMNVEV (reference sequence). The CDR3 bases are TGTGCCAGCAGTTCCGTAGCGGGGGGCTTTTACAATGAGCAGTTCTTC. Translation: CASSSVAGGFYNEQFF.

This sequence joins TRBV6-2 or TRBV6-3 and TRBJ1-1; D is uncertain. The CDR3 extends over 14 amino acids. Between the trimmed V and J ends, which lost 5 bases and 1 base, there was a span of 11 bases. Germline V lookup: CDR1 MNHEY, CDR2 SVGEGT. The CDR3 loop reads CASSTGMENTEAFF. The CDR3 coding sequence is TGTGCCAGCAGTACGGGTATGGAGAACACTGAAGCTTTCTTT.

V is TRBV5-1 and J is TRBJ1-1; 7 positions match TRBD1. Germline lookup yields CDR1 SGHRS and CDR2 YFSETQ. This CDR3 region has 22 residues. With 0 bases clipped from V and 0 bases from J, the junction kept 23 bases outside the gene matches. CDR3 amino acids: CASSLAFEVILNVQGMNTEAFF. For the CDR3, the DNA is TGCGCCAGCAGCTTGGCCTTTGAGGTCATCTTAAATGTACAGGGGATGAACACTGAAGCTTTCTTT.

The chain combines TRBV19 with TRBJ2-7; maybe TRBD2 (5 bases). Germline values: CDR1 LNHDA, CDR2 SQIVND (reference sequence). This CDR3 comprises 15 residues. Between the trimmed V and J ends, which lost 0 bases and 6 bases, there was a span of 15 bases. The DNA for the CDR3 is TGTGCCAGTAGTATAGATTTGGGTTCCAGCGGCGAGCAGTACTTC. This encodes CASSIDLGSSGEQYF.

The chain employs TRBV5-1 and TRBJ2-4; D might be TRBD1 (7 bases). The CDR3 contains 15 residues. Germline V lookup: CDR1 SGHRS, CDR2 YFSETQ. V dropped 3 bases and J dropped 9 bases, with 19 bases sitting between them. CDR3 loop: CASSYTTGVGGIQYF. The CDR3 coding sequence is TGCGCCAGCAGCTATACCACAGGGGTCGGGGGCATTCAGTACTTC.

This chain links TRBV25-1 with TRBJ2-7; D is perhaps TRBD2 (6 bases). There are 14 residues in the CDR3. Germline CDR1 reads MGHDK; CDR2 reads SYGVNS. V lost 4 bases and J 6 bases, leaving 16 bases between the germline ends. The CDR3 loop is CASSASLSGREQYF. As DNA, the CDR3 is TGTGCCAGCAGTGCCTCCCTCAGCGGGCGCGAGCAGTACTTC.

The chain employs TRBV30 and TRBJ2-2; the match to TRBD1 covers 8 bases. The CDR3 extends over 13 amino acids. CDR1 is GTSNPN and CDR2 is SVGIG in the germline V gene (reference sequence). J lost 7 bases, V lost 5 bases, and 6 bases had no gene match. CDR3: CAWGTGNHGELFF. The CDR3 nucleotides read TGTGCCTGGGGGACAGGAAATCACGGGGAGCTGTTTTTT.

The rearrangement joins TRBV7-2 to TRBJ2-3; TRBD2 agrees at 7 bases. This CDR3 has 16 amino acids. Trimming cost V 1 base and J 4 bases; bases outside gene matches: 8. Germline V lookup: CDR1 SGHTA, CDR2 FQGNSA. The CDR3 region is CASSLGGGRAADTQYF. The DNA for the CDR3 is TGTGCCAGCAGCTTAGGCGGAGGGAGGGCAGCAGATACGCAGTATTTT.

V and J are TRBV5-5 and TRBJ1-2; no clear D. CDR1 is SGHKS, CDR2 YYEKEE, per germline (reference sequence). V shed 0 bases and J shed 7 bases, with 4 bases lying between them. This CDR3 spans 11 amino acids. CDR3 in DNA: TGTGCCAGCAGCTTGGCCACTGGCTACACCTTC. It is translated as CASSLATGYTF.

The chain has TRBV18 and TRBJ2-1; the match to TRBD2 covers 7 bases. The V segment lost 6 bases and the J segment 5 bases; nucleotides outside the gene matches: 10. This CDR3 spans 15 amino acids. The germline CDR1 and CDR2 sequences are KGHSH and LQKENI. CDR3 sequence reads: CASSPLTRGNNEQFF. As DNA, the CDR3 is TGTGCCAGCTCTCCTCTTACGCGGGGGAACAATGAGCAGTTCTTC.

V usage is TRBV9 and J usage is TRBJ2-7; no clear D. CDR1 and CDR2 from the germline V gene are SGDLS and YYNGEE. This CDR3 contains 13 residues. Trimming removed 0 bases from V and 4 bases from J, with 8 bases in between. DNA of the CDR3: TGTGCCAGCAGCGTAGGTGAAGAATACGAGCAGTACTTC. Translated: CASSVGEEYEQYF.

This clone has only one observation. V usage is TRBV20-1 and J usage is TRBJ1-2; D unclear. The ends were cut back, 3 bases at V and 0 bases at J, with 20 bases in the middle. This CDR3 is 17 amino acids long. Germline V lookup: CDR1 DFQATT, CDR2 SNEGSKA (reference sequence). The CDR3 nucleotides read TGCAGTGCTAGTCTCTTCAGTTCAGCGAATCCTAACTATGGCTACACCTTC. Translated, it gives CSASLFSSANPNYGYTF.

The rearrangement links TRBV2 to TRBJ1-1; D uncertain. Trimming removed 6 bases at V and 10 bases at J, with 12 bases between. CDR1 SNHLY and CDR2 FYNNEI come from the germline V gene. This CDR3 contains 11 residues. CDR3 sequence (DNA): TGTGCCAGCAGCACTAGTTTCGGAGCTTTCTTT. Amino acids: CASSTSFGAFF.

The CDR3 region is CARRRGVYGYTF. The CDR3 nucleotides read TGTGCCAGACGGAGGGGAGTCTATGGCTACACCTTC. The V call is TRBV27, the J call TRBJ1-2, with D possibly matching TRBD1 (5 bases). There are 12 residues in the CDR3. The V end was cut by 9 bases, the J end by 4 bases, with 12 bases between. Per the germline V gene, CDR1 is MNHEY and CDR2 is SMNVEV (reference sequence).

This clone was seen a single time. This chain connects TRBV11-2 to TRBJ2-7; D gene unclear. Germline V lookup: CDR1 SGHAT, CDR2 FQNNGV. The V end was cut by 0 bases, the J end by 1 base, with 7 bases between. This CDR3 region has 14 residues. The DNA for the CDR3 is TGTGCCAGCAGCTTAGATTTAGGGTCCTACGAGCAGTACTTC. As protein: CASSLDLGSYEQYF.

This chain joins TRBV5-1 and TRBJ2-3; TRBD2 matches at 7 bases. V shed 4 bases and J 0 bases; nucleotides not matched to a gene: 2. Germline V CDR1 and CDR2: SGHRS, YFSETQ. This CDR3 has 14 residues. The DNA for the CDR3 is TGCGCCAGCAGCAGGGAGGGAAGCACAGATACGCAGTATTTT. It is translated as CASSREGSTDTQYF.

The rearrangement uses TRBV25-1 and TRBJ1-2, with D unresolved. Per the germline V gene, CDR1 is MGHDK and CDR2 is SYGVNS. CDR3 length equals 12 residues. The germline V and J ends were trimmed by 4 bases and 0 bases, with 3 bases remaining between them. CDR3 in amino acids: CASSGANYGYTF. CDR3 sequence (DNA): TGTGCCAGCAGTGGAGCTAACTATGGCTACACCTTC.

This clone was picked up a small number of times. The V call is TRBV2, the J call TRBJ1-6; D is unresolved. CDR3 length: 12 residues. Looked up from germline, CDR1 is SNHLY and CDR2 is FYNNEI. The CDR3 DNA is TGTGCAGCCAGGAGGGATAATTCACCCCTCCACTTT. Its translation is CAARRDNSPLHF.

V gene TRBV2 combines with J gene TRBJ1-4, with D possibly TRBD1 on 5 matching bases. Trimming shortened V by 4 bases and J by 5 bases, and 14 bases separated the two germline ends. From germline, CDR1 is SNHLY and CDR2 FYNNEI. This CDR3 is 15 amino acids long. DNA for the CDR3: TGTGCCAGCAGTGTAGGGGACCGTGACAATGAAAAACTGTTTTTT. It specifies CASSVGDRDNEKLFF.

The V gene is TRBV30, the J gene TRBJ1-1; TRBD1 agrees at 7 bases. The J segment lost 0 bases and the V segment lost 4 bases, leaving 8 bases of the junction unmatched. Germline V gene lookup returns CDR1 GTSNPN and CDR2 SVGIG (reference sequence). The CDR3 consists of 15 residues. The CDR3 spells CAWTSGQSMNTEAFF. The CDR3, as DNA: TGTGCCTGGACCTCGGGACAGTCAATGAACACTGAAGCTTTCTTT.